Each of the 26 T cell receptor beta chains below was sequenced from the same sample in a study of blood T cell repertoires in COVID-19. Produced via immunoSEQ multiplex PCR; TCRdb's table is partial and in-frame only. Among 55,000 to 80,000 clones, around nine tenths were seen once, and the ten largest hold roughly 1.2%. Sequencing was carried out using peripheral blood. The receptor source for this set is a woman aged 55-70 years with acute or convalescent COVID-19.

This chain joins TRBV19 and TRBJ2-5; TRBD2 might be the D (6 bases). Germline CDR1 and CDR2: LNHDA and SQIVND (reference sequence). The ends were cut back, 4 bases at V and 9 bases at J, with 21 bases in the middle. This CDR3 is built from 15 residues. CDR3 region: CASSTPDSLGGAQYF. CDR3 sequence (DNA): TGTGCCAGTAGTACCCCGGACTCCCTCGGCGGGGCCCAGTACTTC.

The CDR3, as DNA: TGTGCCAGCTCACCGCAGGGTCACGCGGCAACTAATGAAAAACTGTTTTTT. Its protein is CASSPQGHAATNEKLFF. The rearrangement links TRBV18 to TRBJ1-4, with TRBD1 as a possible D gene (5 bases). There are 17 residues in the CDR3. Germline V gives CDR1 KGHSH, CDR2 LQKENI. V lost 3 bases, J lost 0 bases, and 14 bases lay in between.

The chain uses TRBV19 and TRBJ2-4, with TRBD1 identical over 7 bases. Trimming at V came to 3 bases and at J to 1 base, leaving 12 bases not matched to a gene. Germline CDR1 reads LNHDA; CDR2 reads SQIVND (reference sequence). This CDR3 comprises 18 residues. The CDR3 reads CASSIPGQPHLAKNIQYF. DNA of the CDR3: TGTGCCAGTAGTATCCCGGGACAGCCTCATTTGGCCAAAAACATTCAGTACTTC.

J is TRBJ2-2 and V is TRBV5-4, with TRBD1 matching over 11 bases. The CDR3 sequence is 15 residues long. Germline CDR1 reads SGHNT; CDR2 reads YYREEE (reference sequence). After removal of 4 bases from V and 4 bases from J, the junction contained 3 bases not matched to a gene. In DNA, the CDR3 is TGTGCCAGCAGCCCGGGGACAGGGGGCACCGGGGAGCTGTTTTTT. It translates to CASSPGTGGTGELFF.

This clone was detected a few times. The chain joins TRBV15 to TRBJ1-4; possible D gene TRBD1, 6 bases. This CDR3 contains 14 residues. Germline CDR1 is LNHNV and CDR2 is YYDKDF (reference sequence). Trimming pared 6 bases from V and 7 bases from J, leaving 15 bases between. The CDR3 protein is CATRFGTIGEKLFF. The CDR3 DNA reads TGTGCCACCAGGTTCGGGACAATCGGTGAAAAACTGTTTTTT.

This chain connects TRBV19 to TRBJ1-2; 8 positions match TRBD1. CDR3 length equals 18 residues. Germline V CDR1 and CDR2: LNHDA, SQIVND (reference sequence). Trimming removed 2 bases from V and 4 bases from J; junction bases left unmatched: 15. The CDR3 nucleotides are TGTGCCAGTAGTATACCCGGGACAGGCACTAGGGGTTCCTATGGCTACACCTTC. Translation gives CASSIPGTGTRGSYGYTF.

The chain uses TRBV5-1 and TRBJ2-5; D remains ambiguous. V lost 5 bases, J lost 2 bases, and 4 bases lay in between. In germline, CDR1 is SGHRS, CDR2 YFSETQ. The CDR3 totals 11 residues. In nucleotides, the CDR3 is TGCGCCAGCAGAGCGCAAGAGACCCAGTACTTC. This sequence encodes CASRAQETQYF.

The chain couples TRBV9 to TRBJ1-3; perhaps TRBD1 as D (6 bases). Trimming removed 4 bases at V and 0 bases at J, with 17 bases between. Germline values: CDR1 SGDLS, CDR2 YYNGEE. The CDR3 spans 17 residues. Here the CDR3 reads CASSYQGSQISGNTIYF. Written as DNA, the CDR3 is TGTGCCAGCAGCTACCAGGGGTCTCAAATCTCTGGAAACACCATATATTTT.

V and J are TRBV6-2 or TRBV6-3 and TRBJ1-1; maybe TRBD1 (5 bases). Germline CDR1 is MNHEY and CDR2 is SVGEGT. The CDR3 covers 15 residues. Between the trimmed V and J ends, which lost 5 bases and 0 bases, there was a span of 13 bases. The CDR3 nucleotides are TGTGCCAGCAGTAGAAGGACACTTATGAACACTGAAGCTTTCTTT. Amino acid sequence: CASSRRTLMNTEAFF.

The chain has TRBV11-2 and TRBJ1-2; possibly TRBD1 for D (6 bases). This CDR3 has 13 amino acids. From germline, CDR1 is SGHAT and CDR2 FQNNGV. V lost 6 bases, J lost 4 bases, and 12 bases lay in between. The CDR3 protein is CASSSGVGYGYTF. CDR3 sequence (DNA): TGTGCCAGCAGTTCAGGGGTCGGCTATGGCTACACCTTC.

This chain joins TRBV9 and TRBJ2-1; the match to TRBD1 covers 7 bases. V shed 5 bases, J shed 4 bases, and the junction held 12 bases outside the gene matches. CDR1 is SGDLS, CDR2 YYNGEE, per germline. The CDR3 has 16 residues. CDR3 loop: CASSRTGQVLYNEQFF. In DNA, the CDR3 is TGTGCCAGCAGTAGAACCGGACAGGTCCTATACAATGAGCAGTTCTTC.

The chain has TRBV25-1 and TRBJ1-3; D is possibly TRBD1 (6 bases). This CDR3 is built from 17 residues. V was clipped by 0 bases and J by 1 base, with 13 bases between them. The germline gives CDR1 MGHDK, CDR2 SYGVNS. The CDR3 spells CASSEYPDRRSGNTIYF. In DNA, the CDR3 is TGTGCCAGCAGTGAATACCCCGACAGGAGGTCTGGAAACACCATATATTTT.

In regard to this clone: At one end, the junction sequence differs from germline, possibly due to a read error. The rearrangement uses TRBV19 and TRBJ2-1; 8 bases line up with TRBD2. This CDR3 has 12 amino acids. CDR1 is LNHDA and CDR2 is SQIVND in the germline V gene (reference sequence). CDR3 bases: TGTGCCAGTAGCCCCCCCGGCGGGAGGCAGCTCTTC. Translated: CASSPPGGRQLF. The entire variable domain, with the rest obtained from reference TRBV19 and TRBJ2-1, is as follows: DGGITQSPKYLFRKEGQNVTLSCEQNLNHDAMYWYRQDPGQGLRLIYYSQIVNDFQKGDIAEGYSVSREKKESFPLTVTSAQKNPTAFYLCASSPPGGRQLFGPGTRLTVL.

The V gene is TRBV6-6, the J gene TRBJ1-1, with 8 bases fitting TRBD1. The CDR3 totals 16 residues. Germline V gene data show CDR1 as MNHNY and CDR2 as SVGAGI (reference sequence). V lost 5 bases, J lost 3 bases, and 11 bases stayed unmatched. DNA for the CDR3: TGTGCCAGCAGTAACCTTGGACAGGGCTTGGACACTGAAGCTTTCTTT. It translates to CASSNLGQGLDTEAFF.

The chain couples TRBV19 to TRBJ2-1; D might be TRBD1 (5 bases). CDR1 LNHDA and CDR2 SQIVND come from the germline V gene (reference sequence). This CDR3 spans 14 amino acids. Trimming shortened V by 5 bases and J by 2 bases, and 10 bases separated the two germline ends. The CDR3 reads CASSGQGTYNEQFF. CDR3 nucleotides: TGTGCCAGTAGTGGGCAGGGTACCTACAATGAGCAGTTCTTC.

V gene TRBV18 combines with J gene TRBJ1-1; D uncertain. The V end lost 3 bases, the J end lost 7 bases, and 12 bases lay between the germline ends. The CDR3 has 13 amino acids. Germline CDR1 KGHSH, CDR2 LQKENI. CDR3 residues: CASSPSQEVEAFF. The CDR3 DNA reads TGTGCCAGCTCACCTTCCCAGGAGGTTGAAGCTTTCTTT.

In its sample, this clone was seen once. V usage is TRBV18 and J usage is TRBJ2-7, with 7 positions matching TRBD2. The germline V gene encodes CDR1 KGHSH and CDR2 LQKENI. J was trimmed by 5 bases and V by 5 bases; bases with no gene match: 3. CDR3 length equals 12 residues. CDR3: CASSGGGDEQYV. In DNA form, the CDR3 reads TGTGCCAGCTCAGGGGGGGGAGACGAGCAGTACGTC.

This clone was observed a few times. This chain connects TRBV2 to TRBJ1-4; D not certain. CDR3 length: 14 amino acids. V shed 6 bases and J shed 7 bases, with 15 bases lying between them. The germline V gene has CDR1 SNHLY and CDR2 FYNNEI. The CDR3 bases are TGTGCCAGCAGCGTTTCCACGGGAAGTGAAAAACTGTTTTTT. As protein: CASSVSTGSEKLFF.

This chain uses TRBV6-5 with TRBJ2-3; the D gene is possibly TRBD2 (6 bases). Germline V gene data show CDR1 as MNHEY and CDR2 as SVGAGI. V lost 5 bases and J 4 bases, leaving 10 bases between the germline ends. The CDR3 runs to 13 residues. In DNA form, the CDR3 reads TGTGCCAGCAGTCTGGGAGGTCCAGATACGCAGTATTTT. Protein sequence: CASSLGGPDTQYF.

The chain recombines TRBV4-2 with TRBJ2-1; 10 positions agree with TRBD2. Germline values: CDR1 LGHNA, CDR2 YNFKEQ. V trimming: 1 base; J trimming: 0 bases; junction bases outside the gene matches: 3. There are 17 residues in the CDR3. CDR3 nucleotide sequence: TGTGCCAGCAGCCAAGCCCTAGCGGGGGACTCCTACAATGAGCAGTTCTTC. This codes for CASSQALAGDSYNEQFF.

The chain combines TRBV5-4 with TRBJ1-2, with unresolved D. The germline CDR1 and CDR2 sequences are SGHNT and YYREEE (reference sequence). There are 15 residues in the CDR3. Trimming left V 3 bases short and J 2 bases short, with 14 bases between. In nucleotides, the CDR3 is TGTGCCAGCAGCTGGGCCATCAGCTCCAACTATGGCTACACCTTC. Encoded protein: CASSWAISSNYGYTF.

The CDR3 nucleotides read TGTGCCAGCAGTTTAATTCCGGAGGGGGAGCAGTACGTC. It encodes CASSLIPEGEQYV. The V and J genes are TRBV12-3 or TRBV12-4 and TRBJ2-7, with a weak D call TRBD2 (6 bases). Between the trimmed V and J ends, which lost 2 bases and 7 bases, there was a span of 12 bases. This CDR3 has 13 amino acids.

The genes are TRBV28 and TRBJ1-5; 10 bases are shared with TRBD1. V lost 6 bases to trimming and J lost 1 base; unmatched junction nucleotides: 3. The germline CDR1 and CDR2 sequences are MDHEN and SYDVKM. The length of the CDR3 is 15 residues. The CDR3 nucleotides are TGTGCCAGCAGGGGGACAGGGGCGAGCAATCAGCCCCAGCATTTT. It codes for CASRGTGASNQPQHF.

This clone was seen just once. The chain is built from TRBV28 and TRBJ1-5; 12 bases agree with TRBD1. The CDR3 is made up of 19 amino acids. From germline, CDR1 is MDHEN and CDR2 SYDVKM. Trimming took 6 bases from V and 1 from J; bases not matched to a gene: 13. CDR3 region: CASRMGQGAQGGSNQPQHF. CDR3 in DNA: TGTGCCAGCAGAATGGGACAGGGGGCGCAGGGGGGGAGCAATCAGCCCCAGCATTTT.

This chain connects TRBV27 to TRBJ2-2; 9 positions agree with TRBD1. The J segment lost 7 bases and the V segment lost 4 bases, leaving 10 bases of the junction unmatched. Germline V lookup: CDR1 MNHEY, CDR2 SMNVEV (reference sequence). The CDR3 runs to 16 residues. In DNA, the CDR3 is TGTGCCAGCAGTTCACAGGGGGCGTCGCTTGTCGGGGAGCTGTTTTTT. Protein: CASSSQGASLVGELFF.

This chain uses TRBV19 with TRBJ1-1, with TRBD1 matching 8 bases. The CDR3 is made up of 12 amino acids. The germline V gene encodes CDR1 LNHDA and CDR2 SQIVND (reference sequence). Unmatched junction bases numbered 7, after V lost 9 bases and J lost 7 bases. The CDR3 spells CASKGQEVEAFF. The CDR3 DNA reads TGTGCCAGCAAGGGACAGGAGGTTGAAGCTTTCTTT.